This T cell receptor beta chain was obtained from a study of T cell responses to AZD1222 COVID-19 vaccine. Study outcomes and limitations: The span of vaccine-associated CD4 TCRs extended across spike, with dominance at 160-218 and 743-854.

A note on this clone: Its antigen is undetermined.

Analysis merged second doses at about 4 or about 12 weeks. Assay used: immunoSEQ multiplex PCR; TCRdb lists only in-frame clones, some missing. The top ten clones hold 3% to 4% of a sample with about 140,000 clones, around 93% of them seen once. Sequences were derived from peripheral blood, sampled 28 days after the second AZD1222 dose. The receptor was isolated from an adult who received the AZD1222 COVID-19 vaccine.

CDR3 DNA: TGTGCCAGCAGGGGGAGCGGCGGAATTGAAGCTTTCTTT. It encodes CASRGSGGIEAFF. The rearrangement links TRBV28 to TRBJ1-1; D is uncertain. CDR1 is MDHEN and CDR2 is SYDVKM in the germline V gene. CDR3 size: 13 residues. Trimming took off 6 bases at V and 7 bases at J, with 15 bases between the two ends.